Listed here are 11 T cell receptor beta chains from one sample, sequenced in a study of blood T cell repertoires in COVID-19. This table comes from immunoSEQ multiplex PCR, and its TCRdb copy is limited to in-frame clones, with some not included. The data show around 200,000 clones, with 87% seen just once and about 6.2% held by the top ten. The source material was peripheral blood. These receptors were taken from a man aged 60 to 69 who had recovered from COVID-19.

CDR3 DNA: TGTGCCAGCATCTCCGGGGGTGGGGAGACCCAGTACTTC. Translated, it gives CASISGGGETQYF. V and J are TRBV6-5 and TRBJ2-5; perhaps TRBD2 as D (6 bases). The CDR3 is 13 residues long. In germline, CDR1 is MNHEY, CDR2 SVGAGI. Trimming took 7 bases from V and 5 from J, leaving 14 bases between them.

The chain recombines TRBV11-1 with TRBJ1-2; 11 bases align to TRBD1. V shed 5 bases and J 4 bases; nucleotides not matched to a gene: 6. The germline CDR1 and CDR2 sequences are SGHAT and FQDESV (reference sequence). This CDR3 is 15 amino acids long. The CDR3 DNA follows: TGTGCCAGCAGCCGGACAGGGGGCGCTATCTATGGCTACACCTTC. This gives the protein CASSRTGGAIYGYTF.

CDR3 DNA sequence: TGTGCCAGCAGCTTAGGTTTCGGGGAAAAACTGTTTTTT. Encoded protein: CASSLGFGEKLFF. The V call is TRBV11-2, the J call TRBJ1-4; D gene uncertain. Germline CDR1 SGHAT, CDR2 FQNNGV. This CDR3 contains 13 residues. V dropped 1 base and J dropped 8 bases, with 8 bases sitting between them. Full variable domain (outside the CDR3, taken from reference TRBV11-2 and TRBJ1-4): EAGVAQSPRYKIIEKRQSVAFWCNPISGHATLYWYQQILGQGPKLLIQFQNNGVVDDSQLPKDRFSAERLKGVDSTLKIQPAKLEDSAVYLCASSLGFGEKLFFGSGTQLSVL.

The V and J genes are TRBV28 and TRBJ2-2, with 10 bases aligning to TRBD1. The germline V gene has CDR1 MDHEN and CDR2 SYDVKM. CDR3 length equals 15 residues. J gave up 7 bases and V 4 bases, and 6 bases lay outside the gene matches. The CDR3 DNA sequence: TGTGCCAGCAGTTCTCCGGGACAGGGGAACGGGGAGCTGTTTTTT. Its translation is CASSSPGQGNGELFF.

CDR3 sequence (DNA): TGTGCCAGCAGCCCCCTCCGGGGCACTGAAGCTTTCTTT. It specifies CASSPLRGTEAFF. The genes are TRBV14 and TRBJ1-1; the D is unclear. V lost 4 bases and J lost 4, with 10 bases in between. The CDR3 is 13 amino acids. Looked up from germline, CDR1 is SGHDN and CDR2 is FVKESK.

This clone has only one observation. This chain links TRBV5-4 with TRBJ1-1; D is possibly TRBD1 (6 bases). The CDR3 totals 16 residues. Germline lookup yields CDR1 SGHNT and CDR2 YYREEE (reference sequence). The germline V and J ends were trimmed by 4 bases and 1 base, with 17 bases remaining between them. CDR3 coding DNA: TGTGCCAGCAGCCCGGTCCGCGGCAGGGGGAACACTGAAGCTTTCTTT. Translating gives CASSPVRGRGNTEAFF. Together with reference TRBV5-4 and TRBJ1-1, the CDR3 gives the full variable domain: ETGVTQSPTHLIKTRGQQVTLRCSSQSGHNTVSWYQQALGQGPQFIFQYYREEENGRGNFPPRFSGLQFPNYSSELNVNALELDDSALYLCASSPVRGRGNTEAFFGQGTRLTVV.

J is TRBJ2-2 and V is TRBV9; no definite D call. This CDR3 has 16 amino acids. Trimming removed 8 bases from V and 4 bases from J, with 21 bases in between. Germline V gene data show CDR1 as SGDLS and CDR2 as YYNGEE. The CDR3 loop reads CASALRHDMPTGELFF. DNA for the CDR3: TGTGCCAGTGCCCTGAGACACGACATGCCCACCGGGGAGCTGTTTTTT.

The chain joins TRBV7-9 to TRBJ1-2, with 11 bases matching TRBD1. Per germline, CDR1 SEHNR and CDR2 FQNEAQ (reference sequence). J was trimmed by 8 bases and V by 8 bases; bases with no gene match: 10. The CDR3 loop spans 14 amino acids. The CDR3: CASSDRGPVGGYTF. For the CDR3, the DNA is TGTGCCAGCTCGGACAGGGGGCCGGTCGGCGGCTACACCTTC.

The gene calls are TRBV4-2 and TRBJ2-1, with a tentative D call TRBD2 (6 bases). V was clipped by 4 bases and J by 8 bases, with 12 bases between them. The CDR3 totals 13 residues. Germline V gene sequence: CDR1 LGHNA, CDR2 YNFKEQ. The CDR3 region is CASSPPEGDEQFF. The CDR3 bases are TGTGCCAGCAGCCCCCCGGAGGGAGATGAGCAGTTCTTC.

The chain recombines TRBV27 with TRBJ2-1; no clear D. Germline CDR1 is MNHEY and CDR2 is SMNVEV (reference sequence). The length of the CDR3 is 13 residues. Trimming removed 0 bases from V and 10 bases from J, with 10 bases in between. CDR3 loop: CASSLSAKREQFF. The CDR3 DNA follows: TGTGCCAGCAGTTTATCCGCGAAGAGAGAGCAGTTCTTC.

The rearrangement uses TRBV28 and TRBJ1-5; 9 nucleotides match TRBD1. This CDR3 spans 14 amino acids. The V segment lost 6 bases and the J segment 5 bases; nucleotides outside the gene matches: 5. Per the germline V gene, CDR1 is MDHEN and CDR2 is SYDVKM. The CDR3 DNA is TGTGCCAGCAGACAGGGGGCCCAGTATCAGCCCCAGCATTTT. Its translation: CASRQGAQYQPQHF.